A selection of T cell receptor beta chains follows, all from one sample in a study of cytomegalovirus exposure and HLA in healthy donors. The assay was immunoSEQ multiplex PCR, and TCRdb's table has in-frame clones only and misses some. The repertoire consists of 100,000 to 150,000 clones, with approximately 71% occurring once and the leading ten covering 0.94%. Material: PBMCs. These receptors were taken from a woman aged 55-69 years in good health and CMV-seronegative. The CDR3 runs from the conserved cysteine through the conserved F or W. Fields, in order: CDR3 protein, CDR3 DNA, clone size, J gene, V gene, D gene. The D gene is left open where the match is weak. A clone size is listed for some rows: how often the clone was seen (once, few, many), or a class if it is expanded.

CASSPQTYSSGANVLTF,TGTGCCAGCTCACCACAAACCTACAGCTCTGGGGCCAACGTCCTGACTTTC,once,TRBJ2-6,TRBV18,.
CASSASGRAFSEQFF,TGTGCCAGCAGCGCGAGCGGGAGGGCCTTCAGTGAGCAGTTCTTC,.,TRBJ2-1,TRBV7-2,TRBD2
CASKTQGATYNEQFF,TGTGCCAGCAAAACCCAGGGGGCAACCTACAATGAGCAGTTCTTC,.,TRBJ2-1,TRBV7-9,TRBD1
CASSLGTSGSYEQYF,TGTGCCAGCAGCTTAGGGACTAGCGGGTCCTACGAGCAGTACTTC,.,TRBJ2-7,TRBV7-2,TRBD2
CASTRGGSGYNEQFF,TGTGCCAGCACGCGGGGCGGGAGTGGCTACAATGAGCAGTTCTTC,.,TRBJ2-1,TRBV9,TRBD2
CASRGDTPVQFF,TGTGCCAGCAGAGGGGACACCCCGGTGCAGTTCTTC,.,TRBJ2-1,TRBV2,.
CASSLHRGGDRVTYEQYF,TGTGCCAGCAGCTTACACCGGGGTGGGGACAGAGTTACCTACGAGCAGTACTTC,.,TRBJ2-7,TRBV7-6,TRBD1
CASSPDWGGAYEQYF,TGTGCCAGTAGTCCGGACTGGGGCGGGGCCTACGAGCAGTACTTC,.,TRBJ2-7,TRBV19,.
CASSIVSAEETQYF,TGTGCCAGTAGTATAGTTAGCGCGGAAGAGACCCAGTACTTC,.,TRBJ2-5,TRBV19,.
CASSMGGASGLYNEQFF,TGTGCCAGCAGTATGGGGGGGGCTAGCGGGCTTTACAATGAGCAGTTCTTC,.,TRBJ2-1,TRBV27,TRBD2
CSVEQGGETQYF,TGCAGCGTTGAACAGGGAGGAGAGACCCAGTACTTC,.,TRBJ2-5,TRBV29-1,.
CASSDPDQETQYF,TGCGCCAGCAGTGATCCCGACCAAGAGACCCAGTACTTC,.,TRBJ2-5,TRBV10-1,.
CASSSGTGYNEQFF,TGTGCCAGCAGTTCTGGGACAGGATACAATGAGCAGTTCTTC,.,TRBJ2-1,TRBV6-1,TRBD1
CASFGNYGYTF,TGTGCCAGCTTCGGTAACTATGGCTACACCTTC,.,TRBJ1-2,TRBV11-2,.
CASNRDRNTEAFF,TGTGCCAGCAACCGGGACAGGAACACTGAAGCTTTCTTT,.,TRBJ1-1,TRBV7-3,TRBD1
CASSPGTGASLELFF,TGTGCCAGCAGCCCGGGGACAGGGGCATCCCTGGAGCTGTTTTTT,once,TRBJ2-2,TRBV11-2,TRBD1
CSVVGERGSTDTQYF,TGCAGCGTTGTTGGGGAGCGGGGTAGCACAGATACGCAGTATTTT,.,TRBJ2-3,TRBV29-1,TRBD2
CASSLVGGSSYEQYF,TGCGCCAGCAGCTTGGTCGGGGGGAGCTCCTACGAGCAGTACTTC,.,TRBJ2-7,TRBV5-1,TRBD2
CASSRSPGTGTGEQFF,TGTGCCAGTAGTAGAAGCCCAGGGACAGGGACGGGTGAGCAGTTCTTC,.,TRBJ2-1,TRBV19,TRBD1
CASSPRRQGGGYGYTF,TGTGCCAGCAGCCCTCGCCGACAGGGTGGGGGCTATGGCTACACTTTC,.,TRBJ1-2,TRBV27,TRBD1
CASSPGGSSREQYF,TGTGCCAGCTCACCCGGCGGGTCCTCTCGGGAGCAGTACTTC,.,TRBJ2-7,TRBV18,.
CASSLASPGMNTEAFF,TGTGCCAGCAGCTTAGCTTCCCCGGGGATGAACACTGAAGCTTTCTTT,.,TRBJ1-1,TRBV7-2,.
CASTPRSWGGNTEAFF,TGTGCCAGCACGCCCCGGTCCTGGGGGGGGAACACTGAAGCTTTCTTT,once,TRBJ1-1,TRBV5-6,.
CASSLAPVGAQHF,TGTGCCAGCAGCTTAGCCCCGGTCGGGGCCCAGCATTTT,.,TRBJ1-5,TRBV7-2,.
CAIRGDRGTLAAYEQYF,TGTGCCATCAGGGGGGACAGGGGCACACTAGCGGCCTACGAGCAGTACTTC,.,TRBJ2-7,TRBV10-3,TRBD1
CASSGELAGGSHSTDTQYF,TGTGCCAGCAGCGGAGAACTAGCGGGAGGGTCCCATAGCACAGATACGCAGTATTTT,.,TRBJ2-3,TRBV7-3,TRBD2
CALQIRVGQFF,TGTGCCTTACAAATACGGGTAGGGCAGTTCTTC,.,TRBJ2-1,TRBV30,.
CASSIDRGSYEQYF,TGTGCCAGTAGTATAGACAGGGGCTCCTACGAGCAGTACTTC,.,TRBJ2-7,TRBV19,.
CASSQGGRNTEAFF,TGTGCCAGCAGCCAGGGGGGAAGAAACACTGAAGCTTTCTTT,.,TRBJ1-1,TRBV7-9,TRBD1
CASSSRAGGVDEQFF,TGTGCCAGCAGCAGCCGGGCGGGGGGCGTGGATGAGCAGTTCTTC,.,TRBJ2-1,TRBV7-8,TRBD2
CASSSETTGHTGELFF,TGTGCCAGCAGCTCGGAGACGACAGGGCACACCGGGGAGCTGTTTTTT,once,TRBJ2-2,TRBV5-6,TRBD1